The next 7 T cell receptor beta chains were all read from a single sample in a study of shared clonotypes between healthy human individuals. Profiling relied on immunoSEQ multiplex PCR, and the TCRdb table lists in-frame clones only, not all of them. There are around 2.3 million clones in the sample; 90% to 97% occur only once, and approximately 0.13% lies in the top ten. Sequenced material: naive CD4+ T cells sorted from blood. Subset given: CD45RA+ positively selected. These receptors were obtained from a man between 18 and 29 years old in good health.

This chain joins TRBV7-2 and TRBJ2-3; no firm D call. Germline V CDR1 and CDR2: SGHTA, FQGNSA. Trimming cost V 8 bases and J 5 bases, with 14 bases left between them. CDR3 length: 13 residues. The CDR3 nucleotides read TGTGCCAGCCGATCTGTGGGCCAAGATACGCAGTATTTT. Translated: CASRSVGQDTQYF.

The chain links TRBV19 to TRBJ2-7, with 10 bases lining up with TRBD1. Germline values: CDR1 LNHDA, CDR2 SQIVND (reference sequence). Losses at the gene ends were 4 bases for V and 6 bases for J; bases not matched to a gene: 3. The CDR3 loop spans 13 amino acids. CDR3 sequence reads: CASSRDRGLEQYF. CDR3 DNA: TGTGCCAGTAGTAGGGACAGGGGTCTCGAGCAGTACTTC.

J is TRBJ2-5 and V is TRBV5-1; D gene uncertain. CDR3 length: 14 residues. Germline values: CDR1 SGHRS, CDR2 YFSETQ. Deletions cut 4 bases from V and 4 bases from J, with 14 bases between. CDR3 sequence: CASSRRGVPETQYF. CDR3 coding DNA: TGCGCCAGCAGCCGGCGTGGGGTCCCAGAGACCCAGTACTTC.

The chain uses TRBV18 and TRBJ1-3; D is possibly TRBD1 (5 bases). Germline CDR1 reads KGHSH; CDR2 reads LQKENI. The CDR3 spans 16 residues. Between the trimmed V and J ends, which lost 6 bases and 0 bases, there was a span of 15 bases. For the CDR3, the DNA is TGTGCCAGCTCGCCTAGGGACGCATCCTCTGGAAACACCATATATTTT. Protein product: CASSPRDASSGNTIYF.

The genes are TRBV5-1 and TRBJ2-1, with a tentative D call TRBD1 (6 bases). Trimming removed 4 bases at V and 0 bases at J, with 14 bases between. The CDR3 runs 16 residues. Germline CDR1 and CDR2: SGHRS and YFSETQ. DNA of the CDR3: TGCGCCAGCAGCCCTTGGACAGAGAGCTCCTACAATGAGCAGTTCTTC. This codes for CASSPWTESSYNEQFF.

Regarding this clone: In the same sample, other DNA sequences code for this CDR3. J is TRBJ1-1 and V is TRBV18; D unclear. Trimming cost V 3 bases and J 0 bases, with 5 bases left between them. The CDR3 length is 13 residues. Germline V gene lookup returns CDR1 KGHSH and CDR2 LQKENI. The CDR3 loop reads CASSPILNTEAFF. CDR3 nucleotide sequence: TGTGCCAGCTCACCCATACTGAACACTGAAGCTTTCTTT.

V usage is TRBV27 and J usage is TRBJ2-3, with D unresolved. This CDR3 is 13 amino acids long. Germline V gene data show CDR1 as MNHEY and CDR2 as SMNVEV (reference sequence). Trimming pared 5 bases from V and 6 bases from J, leaving 12 bases between. The CDR3 reads CASSPGPVDTQYF. The CDR3 coding sequence is TGTGCCAGCAGTCCGGGTCCTGTGGATACGCAGTATTTT.